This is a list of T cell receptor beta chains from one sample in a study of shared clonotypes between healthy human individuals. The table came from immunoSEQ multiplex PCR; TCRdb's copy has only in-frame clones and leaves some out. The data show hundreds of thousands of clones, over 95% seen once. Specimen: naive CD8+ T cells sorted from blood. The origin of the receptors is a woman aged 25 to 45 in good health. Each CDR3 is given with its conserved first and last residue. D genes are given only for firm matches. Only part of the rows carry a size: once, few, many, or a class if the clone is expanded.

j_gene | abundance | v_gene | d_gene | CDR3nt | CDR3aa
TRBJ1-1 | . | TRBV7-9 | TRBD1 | TGTGCCAGCAGCCAAGGACAGGGGGGTAACACTGAAGCTTTCTTT | CASSQGQGGNTEAFF
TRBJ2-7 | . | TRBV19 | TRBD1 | TGTGCCAGTAGTATATTCTCCGGGACAGACTACGAGCAGTACTTC | CASSIFSGTDYEQYF
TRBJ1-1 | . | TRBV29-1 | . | TGCAGCGTTCAGGACGGGCTGAACACTGAAGCTTTCTTT | CSVQDGLNTEAFF
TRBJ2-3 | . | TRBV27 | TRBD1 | TGTGCCAGCAGTTTAGGGGCGGGGACAGGGCCCACAGATACGCAGTATTTT | CASSLGAGTGPTDTQYF
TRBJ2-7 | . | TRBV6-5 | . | TGTGCCAGCAGTTACGACGGGACCGACGAGCAGTACTTC | CASSYDGTDEQYF
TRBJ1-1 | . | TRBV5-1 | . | TGCGCCAGCAGCTTGGAACAGTTGAACACTGAAGCTTTCTTT | CASSLEQLNTEAFF
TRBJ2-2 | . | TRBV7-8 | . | TGTGCCAGCAGCTTGGGTAGGAATACCGGGGAGCTGTTTTTT | CASSLGRNTGELFF
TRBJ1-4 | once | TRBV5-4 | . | TGTGCCAGCAGCGCCGCCGTCGAACATGAAAAACTGTTTTTT | CASSAAVEHEKLFF
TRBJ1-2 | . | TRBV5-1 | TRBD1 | TGCGCCAGCAGCAGGCTGGACAGGGGGCTATGGAACTATGGCTACACCTTC | CASSRLDRGLWNYGYTF
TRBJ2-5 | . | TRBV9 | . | TGTGCCAGCAGCTCCGGGGGACTCGCCCCCGAGACCCAGTACTTC | CASSSGGLAPETQYF
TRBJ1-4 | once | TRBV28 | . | TGTGCCAGCAGTTTAGCAGTTGCAACTAATGAAAAACTGTTTTTT | CASSLAVATNEKLFF
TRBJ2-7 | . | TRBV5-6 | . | TGTGCCAGCAGCTTCGGTGCTTCCTACGAGCAGTACTTC | CASSFGASYEQYF
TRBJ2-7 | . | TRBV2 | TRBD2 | TGTGCCACCAGACTAGCGGGAGGTGTCGACGAGCAGTACTTC | CATRLAGGVDEQYF
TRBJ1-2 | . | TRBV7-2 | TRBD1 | TGTGCCAGCAGCTTCCCACGGGACAGCTATGGCTACACCTTC | CASSFPRDSYGYTF
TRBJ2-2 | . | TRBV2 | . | TGTGCCAGCAGTGAAGGGTGGGCCGGGGAGCTGTTTTTT | CASSEGWAGELFF
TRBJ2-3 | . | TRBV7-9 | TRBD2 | TGTGCCAGCAGGGGGACTAGCGGGAGTGGAACAGATACGCAGTATTTT | CASRGTSGSGTDTQYF
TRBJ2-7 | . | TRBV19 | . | TGTGCCAGTACCCCGGGACAAAATCCCCACGAGCAGTACTTC | CASTPGQNPHEQYF
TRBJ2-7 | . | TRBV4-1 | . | TGCGCCAGCAGCCCCGGGACAAGCGAGCAGTACTTC | CASSPGTSEQYF
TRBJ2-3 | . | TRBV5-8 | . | TGTGCCAGCAGCTTGGGGCTAGCGACAGATACGCAGTATTTT | CASSLGLATDTQYF
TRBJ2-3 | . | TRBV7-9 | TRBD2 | TGTGCCAGCAGCCTACTAGCGGGAGAAGGCGATACGCAGTATTTT | CASSLLAGEGDTQYF
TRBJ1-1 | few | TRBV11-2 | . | TGTGCCAGCAGCTTAGGGCCAGAAGCTTTCTTT | CASSLGPEAFF
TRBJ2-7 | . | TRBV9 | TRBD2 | TGTGCCAGCAGCCAGGGACTAGCGAGGTCCTACGAGCAGTACTTC | CASSQGLARSYEQYF
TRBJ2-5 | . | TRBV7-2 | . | TGTGCCAGCAGCTTATGGTCTGCTGACACTCAAGAGACCCAGTACTTC | CASSLWSADTQETQYF
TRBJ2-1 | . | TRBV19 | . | TGTGCCAGTAGCTCCACTAGATTTGAGCAGTTCTTC | CASSSTRFEQFF
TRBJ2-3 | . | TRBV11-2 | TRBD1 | TGTGCCAGCAGCTCTAGACAGGGAAATCCAGATACGCAGTATTTT | CASSSRQGNPDTQYF
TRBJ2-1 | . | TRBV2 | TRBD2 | TGTGCCAGCAGTGAAGCGTACGGGAGGACTAGCGGTTACAATGAGCAGTTCTTC | CASSEAYGRTSGYNEQFF
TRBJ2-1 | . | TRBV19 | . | TGTGCCAGTAGTATAGCCTCCGGCCCCTCCTACAATGAGCAGTTCTTC | CASSIASGPSYNEQFF
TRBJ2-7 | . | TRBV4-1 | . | TGCGCCAGCAGCCAAGTGTCGCCAATGGATGTACACGAGCAGTACTTC | CASSQVSPMDVHEQYF
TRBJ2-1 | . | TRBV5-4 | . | TGTGCCAGCAGACAAAACAGTGGAAATGAGCAGTTCTTC | CASRQNSGNEQFF
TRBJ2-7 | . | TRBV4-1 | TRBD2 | TGCGCCAGCAGCCAAGAAAAGCGGGAGGGCAGCGAGCAGTACTTC | CASSQEKREGSEQYF
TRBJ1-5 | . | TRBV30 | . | TGTGCCTGGACCGAGAGCAGTCACAGCAATCAGCCCCAGCATTTT | CAWTESSHSNQPQHF
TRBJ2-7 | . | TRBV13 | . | TGTGCCAGCAGCCCCCCTTCCTCGGGACAGAGGGCGGGGGAGCAGTACTTC | CASSPPSSGQRAGEQYF
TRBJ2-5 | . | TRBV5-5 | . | TGTGCCAGCAGCTCCTACTATAATCCCCAAGAGACCCAGTACTTC | CASSSYYNPQETQYF
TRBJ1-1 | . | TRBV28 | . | TGTGCCAGCAGTATAATCGGGACGGAAGCTTTCTTT | CASSIIGTEAFF
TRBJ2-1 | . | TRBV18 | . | TGTGCCAGCTCACCCCAGGGTTCCGATGAGCAGTTCTTC | CASSPQGSDEQFF
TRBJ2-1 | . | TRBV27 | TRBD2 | TGTGCCAGCAGACCCGGGACTAGCGGGAGGGCAGATGAGCAGTTCTTC | CASRPGTSGRADEQFF
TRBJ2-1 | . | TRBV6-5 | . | TGTGCCAGCAGTTACTCGACCGAGGAACCCTACAATGAGCAGTTCTTC | CASSYSTEEPYNEQFF
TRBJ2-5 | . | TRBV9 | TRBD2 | TGTGCCAGCAGCCCCTGGCTAGCGGGAGTAGGGGTTGAAGAGACCCAGTACTTC | CASSPWLAGVGVEETQYF
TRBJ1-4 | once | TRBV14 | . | TGTGCCAGCAGCCAAGATGCGCGCAAGGTGAATGAAAAACTGTTTTTT | CASSQDARKVNEKLFF
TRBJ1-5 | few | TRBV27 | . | TGTGCCAGCAGTTACAGGGATAGCAATCAGCCCCAGCATTTT | CASSYRDSNQPQHF
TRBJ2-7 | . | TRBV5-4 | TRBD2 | TGTGCCAGCAGCTGGGGGGGTTACTACGAGCAGTACTTC | CASSWGGYYEQYF
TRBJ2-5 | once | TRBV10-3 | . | TGTGCCATCAGCGAGACACAGGGTATTGCAGAGACCCAGTACTTC | CAISETQGIAETQYF
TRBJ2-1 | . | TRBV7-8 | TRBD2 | TGTGCCAGCAGCTTAACGAGTCGGGGGGACAATGAGCAGTTCTTC | CASSLTSRGDNEQFF
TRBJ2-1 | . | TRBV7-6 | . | TGTGCCAGCAGCACCACGGACAGCTCCTACAATGAGCAGTTCTTC | CASSTTDSSYNEQFF
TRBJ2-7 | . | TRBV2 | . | TGTGCCAGCAGGGGGGACTCCTACGAGCAGTACTTC | CASRGDSYEQYF
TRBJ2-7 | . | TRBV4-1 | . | TGCGCCAGCAGCCTGGGCCAGGGAAGGTTATACGAGCAGTACTTC | CASSLGQGRLYEQYF
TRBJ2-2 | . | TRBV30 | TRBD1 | TGTGCCTGGGAGCCGGGACAGGGTTTTTCCGGGGAGCTGTTTTTT | CAWEPGQGFSGELFF
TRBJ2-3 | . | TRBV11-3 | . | TGTGCCAGCAGCCTAGGTGGCGGACAACGCACAGATACGCAGTATTTT | CASSLGGGQRTDTQYF
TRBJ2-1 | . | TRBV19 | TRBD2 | TGTGCCAGACCCCCTCCGGGACTAGAGTACTATGAGCAGTTCTTC | CARPPPGLEYYEQFF
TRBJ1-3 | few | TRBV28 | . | TGTGCCAGCAGTTTAATGATGAGGGGGATCAGCTCTGGAAACACCATATATTTT | CASSLMMRGISSGNTIYF
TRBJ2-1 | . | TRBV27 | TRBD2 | TGTGCCAGCAGTTTATCGACCTGGCTAGCGGGAGGGCCAAGGGACGGAAATGAGCAGTTCTTC | CASSLSTWLAGGPRDGNEQFF
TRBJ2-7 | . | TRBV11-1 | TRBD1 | TGTGCCAGCAGCTATGGGGAGTCCGGGACAGGGGGCTACGAGCAGTACTTC | CASSYGESGTGGYEQYF
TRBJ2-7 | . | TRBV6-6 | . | TGTGCCAGCAGCCCGGGGGTCGAGCAGTACTTC | CASSPGVEQYF
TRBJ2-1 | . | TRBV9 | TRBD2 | TGTGCCAGCAGCGTAAAAACTAGCGGGAGTGATGAGCAGTTCTTC | CASSVKTSGSDEQFF
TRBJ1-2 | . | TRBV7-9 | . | TGTGCCAGCAGCCCCACCGAACCCTATGGCTACACCTTC | CASSPTEPYGYTF
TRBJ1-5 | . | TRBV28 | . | TGTGCCAGCAGTTCCAGGCTGGAGCAGCCCCAGCATTTT | CASSSRLEQPQHF
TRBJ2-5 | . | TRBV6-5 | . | TGTGCCAGCAGCCCACAGGCTAGCGCTGAAGAGCAGTACTTC | CASSPQASAEEQYF
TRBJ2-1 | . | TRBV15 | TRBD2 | TGTGCCACCAGCAGAGATCCCCCGCTAGCGGGACACTCCTACAATGAGCAGTTCTTC | CATSRDPPLAGHSYNEQFF
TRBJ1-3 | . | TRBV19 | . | TGTGCCAGTAGTAGCCCGACAGGAAAGTACTCTGGAAACACCATATATTTT | CASSSPTGKYSGNTIYF